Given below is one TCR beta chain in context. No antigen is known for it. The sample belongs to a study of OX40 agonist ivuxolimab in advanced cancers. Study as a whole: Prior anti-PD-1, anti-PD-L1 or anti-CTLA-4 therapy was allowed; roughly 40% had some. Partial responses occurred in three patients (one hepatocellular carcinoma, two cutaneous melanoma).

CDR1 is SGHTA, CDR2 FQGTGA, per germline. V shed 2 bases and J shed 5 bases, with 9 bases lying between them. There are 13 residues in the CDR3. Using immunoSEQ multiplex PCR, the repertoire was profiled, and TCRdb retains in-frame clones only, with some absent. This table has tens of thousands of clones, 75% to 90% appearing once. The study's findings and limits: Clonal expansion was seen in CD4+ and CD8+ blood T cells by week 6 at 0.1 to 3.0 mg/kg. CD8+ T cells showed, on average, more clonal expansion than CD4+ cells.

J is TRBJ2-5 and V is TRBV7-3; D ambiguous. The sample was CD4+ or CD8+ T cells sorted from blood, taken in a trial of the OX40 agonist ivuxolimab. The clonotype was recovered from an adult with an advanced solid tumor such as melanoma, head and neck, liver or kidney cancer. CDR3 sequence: CASSLGVEETQYF. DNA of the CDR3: TGTGCCAGCAGCTTAGGTGTGGAGGAGACCCAGTACTTC.